These T cell receptor beta chains were read from a single sample in a study of technical replicates of blood from a few donors. TCRdb keeps only in-frame clones here, not all; method: immunoSEQ multiplex PCR. The profile shows about 80,000 clones, around 90% of them singletons. Sample: T cells isolated from PBMCs. These receptors originate from a human donor in good health. CDR3s include the opening cysteine and the closing phenylalanine or tryptophan. D genes are given only for firm matches. The listing skips clone size in some rows; elsewhere it reads once, few, many or a size class.

length: 13; V: TRBV19; D: NA; J: TRBJ2-7; size: NA; CDR3: CASSMATSYEQYF; DNA: TGTGCCAGTAGTATGGCAACCTCCTACGAGCAGTACTTC
length: 14; V: TRBV4-3; D: TRBD1; J: TRBJ1-2; size: NA; CDR3: CASSQGQGDSGYTF; DNA: TGCGCCAGCAGCCAAGGACAGGGGGATAGTGGCTACACCTTC
length: 14; V: TRBV7-3; D: TRBD2; J: TRBJ2-1; size: NA; CDR3: CASSLNGRGNEQFF; DNA: TGTGCCAGCAGCTTAAACGGGAGGGGCAATGAGCAGTTCTTC
length: 15; V: TRBV25-1; D: NA; J: TRBJ2-5; size: NA; CDR3: CASSEFGGRLETQYF; DNA: TGTGCCAGCAGTGAATTTGGGGGCCGGTTGGAGACCCAGTACTTC
length: 14; V: TRBV2; D: NA; J: TRBJ2-3; size: NA; CDR3: CATSRTASTDTQYF; DNA: TGTGCCACTTCACGGACAGCTAGCACAGATACGCAGTATTTT
length: 11; V: TRBV28; D: TRBD1; J: TRBJ1-1; size: NA; CDR3: CASRGGQEAFF; DNA: TGTGCCAGCAGGGGGGGACAGGAAGCTTTCTTT
length: 13; V: TRBV7-9; D: NA; J: TRBJ1-5; size: NA; CDR3: CASSTDINKPQHF; DNA: TGTGCCAGCAGCACCGACATTAATAAGCCCCAGCATTTT
length: 14; V: TRBV14; D: NA; J: TRBJ1-2; size: NA; CDR3: CASSQGTDPYGYTF; DNA: TGTGCCAGCAGCCAAGGGACAGATCCCTATGGCTACACCTTC
length: 16; V: TRBV28; D: TRBD2; J: TRBJ2-3; size: NA; CDR3: CASSPRTSGSQNTQYF; DNA: TGTGCCAGCAGTCCTAGGACTAGCGGGAGCCAAAATACGCAGTATTTT
length: 16; V: TRBV9; D: TRBD2; J: TRBJ2-3; size: NA; CDR3: CASSVTGTSLPDTQYF; DNA: TGTGCCAGCAGCGTCACCGGGACTAGCTTACCAGATACGCAGTATTTT
length: 13; V: TRBV14; D: NA; J: TRBJ1-2; size: NA; CDR3: CASSLGHFAGYTF; DNA: TGTGCCAGCAGCCTTGGACACTTCGCTGGCTACACCTTC
length: 16; V: TRBV7-9; D: TRBD2; J: TRBJ2-1; size: NA; CDR3: CASSPTLATSYNEQFF; DNA: TGTGCCAGCAGCCCCACACTAGCGACTAGCTACAATGAGCAGTTCTTC
length: 16; V: TRBV11-3; D: NA; J: TRBJ2-1; size: NA; CDR3: CASSPQGGSSYNEQFF; DNA: TGTGCCAGCAGCCCGCAAGGGGGAAGCTCCTACAATGAGCAGTTCTTC
length: 15; V: TRBV19; D: NA; J: TRBJ2-3; size: NA; CDR3: CASSSTREWADTQYF; DNA: TGTGCCAGTAGTTCTACACGGGAGTGGGCAGATACGCAGTATTTT
length: 14; V: TRBV13; D: NA; J: TRBJ2-7; size: NA; CDR3: CASSLGGRGDEQYF; DNA: TGTGCCAGCAGCTTAGGCGGGAGAGGGGACGAGCAGTACTTC
length: 15; V: TRBV28; D: TRBD2; J: TRBJ2-5; size: once; CDR3: CASSLLGLAEETQYF; DNA: TGTGCCAGCAGTTTATTAGGACTAGCGGAAGAGACCCAGTACTTC
length: 16; V: TRBV19; D: NA; J: TRBJ2-6; size: NA; CDR3: CASSLGGGSGANVLTF; DNA: TGTGCCAGTAGTCTTGGAGGGGGCAGTGGGGCCAACGTCCTGACTTTC
length: 15; V: TRBV11-2; D: NA; J: TRBJ1-2; size: once; CDR3: CASSLDSGNYYGYTF; DNA: TGTGCCAGCAGCTTAGATTCAGGGAATTACTATGGCTACACCTTC